Each of the 23 T cell receptor beta chains below was sequenced from the same sample in a study of glioma-infiltrating T cells. TCR alpha and beta CDR3 regions were amplified from RNA using iRepertoire nested multiplex PCR. Via MiXCR, TCRdb re-called the multiplex PCR reads, giving one row per CDR3 protein. The sample consists of roughly 120,000 distinct CDR3 sequences, around a quarter of them appearing once. Material for sequencing was glioma tissue, nonneoplastic brain tissue, or PBMCs (not recorded which). These receptors came from a human donor with low-grade glioma or glioblastoma, undergoing nonglioma brain surgery, or in good health (not recorded which).

With regard to this clonotype: This is likely a read error, given that the CDR3 carries no conserved phenylalanine or tryptophan at its end. J is TRBJ2-7 and V is TRBV6-2 or TRBV6-3; 7 nucleotides align to TRBD2. CDR3 size: 14 residues. Germline V gives CDR1 MNHEY, CDR2 SVGEGT. V dropped 9 bases and J dropped 2; count of bases not matched to a gene: 10. The CDR3 protein is CASSLRAGAYEQYC. The CDR3 coding sequence is TGTGCCAGTAGTCTTCGCGCGGGAGCCTACGAGCAGTACTGC.

This clonotype was detected ten times or more. The CDR3 nucleotides read TGTGCCAGCAGCCAAAGGGGTTCATACGAGCAGTACTTC. This translates into CASSQRGSYEQYF. The J gene is TRBJ2-7, the V gene TRBV7-2, with D possibly matching TRBD1 (5 bases). The germline gives CDR1 SGHTA, CDR2 FQGNSA. The CDR3 has 13 residues. Deletions cut 5 bases from V and 4 bases from J, with 12 bases between.

This clonotype occurred many times. The genes are TRBV6-2 or TRBV6-3 and TRBJ2-7; D possibly uses TRBD1 or TRBD2 (5 bases each). With 5 bases removed from V and 7 bases from J, the gap between germline ends came to 21 bases. Germline loops: CDR1 MNHEY, CDR2 SVGEGT. The length of the CDR3 is 15 residues. The CDR3 loop is CASSGGTMGTWEQYF. The CDR3 DNA sequence: TGTGCCAGCAGTGGGGGTACGATGGGGACCTGGGAGCAGTACTTC.

This clonotype was found many times. The chain uses TRBV18 and TRBJ2-1, with D perhaps matching TRBD2 (6 bases). From germline, CDR1 is KGHSH and CDR2 LQKENI. Trimming took off 0 bases at V and 0 bases at J, with 12 bases between the two ends. The CDR3 consists of 17 residues. The CDR3: CASSPPGGISSYNEQFF. CDR3 in DNA: TGTGCCAGCTCACCACCCGGCGGGATAAGCTCCTACAATGAGCAGTTCTTC.

Ten or more counts support this clonotype. This chain uses TRBV6-2 or TRBV6-3 with TRBJ1-2, with no clear D. CDR3 length equals 14 residues. Trimming pared 4 bases from V and 4 bases from J, leaving 13 bases between. From germline, CDR1 is MNHEY and CDR2 SVGEGT. The chain's CDR3 is CASSSGPIAYGYTF. The CDR3 DNA follows: TGTGCCAGCAGTTCTGGACCGATCGCCTATGGCTACACCTTC.

This clonotype was observed at least ten times. This chain links TRBV28 with TRBJ1-5, with D uncertain. CDR1 and CDR2 (germline): MDHEN, SYDVKM. Trimming cost V 7 bases and J 3 bases, with 7 bases left between them. CDR3 length: 12 amino acids. For the CDR3, the DNA is TGTGCCAGCACTAGACCCAATCAGCCCCAGCATTTT. The encoded protein is CASTRPNQPQHF.

This clonotype showed up many times. The V call is TRBV7-2, the J call TRBJ1-3; D might be TRBD1 (5 bases). Per the germline V gene, CDR1 is SGHTA and CDR2 is FQGNSA. Trimming took off 4 bases at V and 0 bases at J, with 10 bases between the two ends. CDR3 size: 15 residues. The CDR3: CASSSDIFSGNTIYF. In nucleotides, the CDR3 is TGTGCCAGCAGCTCGGACATTTTCTCTGGAAACACCATATATTTT.

In this sample, this clonotype turned up many times. The V gene is TRBV20-1, the J gene TRBJ2-1; perhaps TRBD2 as D (5 bases). The germline CDR1 and CDR2 sequences are DFQATT and SNEGSKA (reference sequence). The CDR3 consists of 13 residues. Trimming removed 4 bases at V and 12 bases at J, with 19 bases between. CDR3 in DNA: TGCAGTGCTACGGACTCGATGAAGAAAGTGCAGTTCTTC. Protein sequence: CSATDSMKKVQFF.

This chain links TRBV7-2 with TRBJ2-3, with D perhaps being TRBD1 or TRBD2 (5 bases each). This CDR3 comprises 16 residues. Trimming took 5 bases from V and 5 from J, leaving 20 bases between them. The germline V gene has CDR1 SGHTA and CDR2 FQGNSA. The CDR3 DNA is TGTGCCAGCAGCCCTTACTCTGGGGGACGCGGAGATACGCAGTATTTT. Translation gives CASSPYSGGRGDTQYF. The variable domain in full, completed from reference TRBV7-2 and TRBJ2-3, reads GAGVSQSPSNKVTEKGKDVELRCDPISGHTALYWYRQSLGQGLEFLIYFQGNSAPDKSGLPSDRFSAERTGGSVSTLTIQRTQQEDSAVYLCASSPYSGGRGDTQYFGPGTRLTVL.

On this clonotype: The germline gene is not matched at one end of the junction; a read error may be the cause. The V and J genes are TRBV5-4 and TRBJ1-4, with 9 bases identical to TRBD1. From germline, CDR1 is SGHNT and CDR2 YYREEE (reference sequence). The CDR3 is 15 amino acids. This CDR3 reads CASSLTGGKNEKLLF. CDR3 nucleotides: TGTGCCAGCAGCTTAACAGGGGGCAAAAATGAAAAACTGCTTTTT. Full variable domain (rest looked up from reference TRBV5-4 and TRBJ1-4): ETGVTQSPTHLIKTRGQQVTLRCSSQSGHNTVSWYQQALGQGPQFIFQYYREEENGRGNFPPRFSGLQFPNYSSELNVNALELDDSALYLCASSLTGGKNEKLLFGSGTQLSVL.

The V and J genes are TRBV5-1 and TRBJ2-5; TRBD2 is a possible D gene (6 bases). CDR1 and CDR2 from the germline V gene are SGHRS and YFSETQ. V was clipped by 5 bases and J by 0 bases, with 11 bases between them. The CDR3 covers 14 residues. This CDR3 reads CASRPGGNQETQYF. The CDR3 DNA is TGCGCCAGCAGGCCTGGGGGGAACCAAGAGACCCAGTACTTC. The full variable domain, completed using reference TRBV5-1 and TRBJ2-5, is KAGVTQTPRYLIKTRGQQVTLSCSPISGHRSVSWYQQTPGQGLQFLFEYFSETQRNKGNFPGRFSGRQFSNSRSEMNVSTLELGDSALYLCASRPGGNQETQYFGPGTRLLVL.

As concerns this clonotype: Its ends do not fully match the called genes, so a read error is possible. The chain couples TRBV27 to TRBJ2-7, with D tentatively TRBD1 or TRBD2 (5 bases each). There are 13 residues in the CDR3. Germline CDR1 and CDR2: MNHEY and SMNVEV (reference sequence). This chain's CDR3 is CDSSRGSSYEQYF. CDR3 DNA: TGTGACAGCAGCCGGGGCAGCTCCTACGAGCAGTACTTC.

This clonotype was counted many times. This rearrangement joins TRBV14 to TRBJ1-1; D uncertain. Deletions cut 4 bases from V and 0 bases from J, with 6 bases between. The CDR3 totals 13 residues. Per the germline V gene, CDR1 is SGHDN and CDR2 is FVKESK. The CDR3 protein is CASSLSMNTEAFF. The CDR3 DNA reads as TGTGCCAGCAGCCTCTCCATGAACACTGAAGCTTTCTTT.

At least ten counts were recorded for this clonotype. The chain uses TRBV20-1 and TRBJ1-5; weak D call: TRBD1 (5 bases). The CDR3 is 14 residues long. V was shortened by 2 bases and J by 4 bases, with 12 bases between the two germline ends. Germline V gives CDR1 DFQATT, CDR2 SNEGSKA (reference sequence). Here the CDR3 reads CSARRGPINQPQHF. The CDR3, as DNA: TGCAGTGCTAGACGGGGACCGATTAATCAGCCCCAGCATTTT.

This clonotype was picked up many times. The chain carries TRBV28 and TRBJ2-7; the D is unclear. V was cut by 7 bases and J by 5 bases, with 9 bases left in between. Germline V gene sequence: CDR1 MDHEN, CDR2 SYDVKM. The CDR3 has 11 amino acids. The CDR3 region has the DNA TGTGCCAGCAAAACTCATCACGAGCAGTACTTC. It yields the protein CASKTHHEQYF.

This clonotype was detected a few times. The CDR3 nucleotides read TGTGCCACCAGTGAAGGGACTAGCGGGACAGATACGCAGTATTTT. Protein product: CATSEGTSGTDTQYF. V gene TRBV24-1 combines with J gene TRBJ2-3; 12 nucleotides match TRBD2. The CDR3 has 15 amino acids. J was trimmed by 3 bases and V by 4 bases; bases with no gene match: 1. Germline CDR1 reads KGHDR; CDR2 reads SFDVKD.

This clonotype was observed at least ten times. The genes are TRBV6-1 and TRBJ2-7, with TRBD1 matching 7 bases. The length of the CDR3 is 12 residues. V lost 10 bases, J lost 2 bases, and 5 bases stayed unmatched. Germline V gene sequence: CDR1 MNHNS, CDR2 SASEGT. The CDR3 is CATRDRAYEQYF. For the CDR3, the DNA is TGTGCCACCCGGGACAGAGCCTACGAGCAGTACTTC.

Comments on this clonotype: This clone may be a read error of a much larger clone one base away. This chain links TRBV11-2 with TRBJ2-5, with 7 bases that match TRBD1. CDR1 is SGHAT and CDR2 is FQNNGV in the germline V gene. This CDR3 has 12 residues. This CDR3 reads CASSPQGWTRYF. CDR3 nucleotides: TGTGCCAGCAGCCCACAGGGGTGGACCCGGTACTTC.

This clonotype was observed at least ten times. The chain is built from TRBV6-1 and TRBJ2-7; 13 nucleotides agree with TRBD2. V trimming: 10 bases; J trimming: 0 bases; junction bases outside the gene matches: 3. CDR1 and CDR2 (germline): MNHNS, SASEGT. CDR3 length equals 14 residues. The CDR3, as DNA: TGTGCCACCAGGACTAGCGGGAGCTCCTACGAGCAGTACTTC. Its translation is CATRTSGSSYEQYF.

Of note for this clonotype: Given a much more abundant clone one base away, this may be a read error. V usage is TRBV5-1 and J usage is TRBJ1-1; maybe TRBD1 (5 bases). The CDR3 has 14 residues. Trimming cost V 5 bases and J 6 bases, with 17 bases left between them. From germline, CDR1 is SGHRS and CDR2 YFSETQ. Here the CDR3 reads CASSNARADAEAFF. The CDR3 DNA follows: TGCGCCAGCAGTAACGCCAGGGCGGACGCTGAAGCTTTCTTT.

Ten or more counts support this clonotype. The CDR3 spells CASSWDPSGVRDTQYF. CDR3 coding DNA: TGTGCCAGCAGTTGGGACCCTAGCGGGGTCCGGGATACGCAGTATTTT. This chain connects TRBV6-2 or TRBV6-3 to TRBJ2-3; 9 nucleotides align to TRBD2. This CDR3 has 16 amino acids. The J segment lost 6 bases and the V segment lost 4 bases, leaving 11 bases of the junction unmatched. CDR1 and CDR2 from the germline V gene are MNHEY and SVGEGT.

This clonotype was detected only a few times. The rearrangement uses TRBV29-1 and TRBJ1-2; tentatively, D is TRBD1 (6 bases). Germline assignment: CDR1 SQVTM and CDR2 ANQGSEA. The CDR3 covers 14 residues. The V end was cut by 6 bases, the J end by 0 bases, with 14 bases between. In DNA form, the CDR3 reads TGCAGCGTCGTAGGGGGGGCATCTAACTATGGCTACACCTTC. It specifies CSVVGGASNYGYTF.

This clonotype was picked up many times. V and J are TRBV18 and TRBJ2-6; D perhaps matches TRBD2 (5 bases). Germline CDR1 is KGHSH and CDR2 is LQKENI. This CDR3 has 16 amino acids. V was pared by 4 bases and J by 0 bases, with 10 bases between. CDR3 nucleotides: TGTGCCAGCTCACGAGGACTGATCTCTGGGGCCAACGTCCTGACTTTC. Its protein is CASSRGLISGANVLTF.